This T cell receptor beta chain was obtained from a study of siplizumab effects on memory and regulatory T cells (dated by TCRdb to the late 2010s). About the investigation overall: The study looked at the effect of siplizumab, an anti-CD2 antibody, on alloreactive T-cell subsets in allogeneic mixed lymphocyte reactions made from human PBMCs.

On this clone itself: Its antigen specificity is not known. No qualities accompany the bases; no much larger clone lies one base away.

General findings and caveats noted by the study authors: Whether proliferating Tregs from siplizumab cultures were suppressive was not functionally confirmed. Sequences below about 10^-5 frequency were poorly captured, so only a minor fraction of alloreactive clones could be mapped to unstimulated subsets. About 80-96% of proliferating CD4+ or CD8+ clones could not be given a naive or memory phenotype. Among mappable alloreactive CD4+ clones, an average Treg-derived fraction of about 70% was observed with siplizumab, compared with less than 35% in control reactions. Unstimulated naive T cells appeared to be more diverse than memory T cells, and naive cells seemed to make a substantial contribution to the alloresponse. The cumulative frequency of alloreactive sequences traceable to unstimulated CD4+ memory T cells was significantly reduced by siplizumab.

Libraries were built with the immunoSEQ multiplex PCR assay. Each sample had some 96,000 TCR templates assayed by the deep sequencing platform. Genomic DNA extracted from sorted T cells was used for TCRbeta CDR3 sequencing. On the authors' methods: The R programming language was used for clonal analysis of TCRbeta CDR3 data. Unstimulated samples were compared with post-reaction CFSE-low samples to define alloreactive CD4+ and CD8+ clones. Regulatory or non-regulatory origin was assigned to alloreactive CD4+ clones by matching of sequences to sorted unstimulated Treg and non-Treg repertoires. TCRdb mirrors the immuneACCESS table, restricted to in-frame sequences. Some clones are absent from its copies; in checked studies, under half trace to an unresolved V gene, and the reason for the others is unknown. V and J calls and clone size are copied from that table; D and trimming were computed from the DNA. Counted in this sample were roughly 56,000 clones; about 92% of them appeared once. The top ten clonotypes cover roughly 38% of the sample.

The CDR3 starts with the cysteine, ends with the phenylalanine, and has 11 residues. The only DNA kept is the CDR3, 33 bases in frame from the first base. From a lookup of the germline V gene, CDR1 and CDR2 are MNHEY and SVGAGI. The trim is 10 bases for V and 4 bases for J, with a gap of 10 bases between the germline ends. Sorted unstimulated T cells and proliferating T cells recovered from mixed lymphocyte reactions were subjected to TCRbeta CDR3 sequencing. Fresh whole blood from nine to eleven HLA-typed healthy donors was used to isolate PBMCs. The sequenced material came from CD8+ T cells sorted from blood. This receptor was identified in a human donor in good health. The sequence joins TRBV6-5 to TRBJ1-1; no D gene is confidently identified. The sequenced DNA: TGTGCCACTCAGGACGGCACTGAAGCTTTCTTT. It translates as CATQDGTEAFF.